This TCR beta chain was captured in a study of T cell clonotyping in hematopoietic cell transplantation. This CDR3 is built from 14 residues. V gave up 2 bases and J gave up 4 bases; unmatched junction bases: 5. The germline V gene encodes CDR1 SGHTA and CDR2 FQGNSA. Clones were sequenced by immunoSEQ multiplex PCR, and TCRdb holds only the in-frame ones, with some missing. The sample has approximately 25,000 clones, 65% to 90% seen once. The time point is: recipient sample about 28 days before transplant, after cytoreduction. Samples: about 28 days before transplant, then days 30, 100 and 180 after. This sequence joins TRBV7-2 and TRBJ2-7, with 7 bases matching TRBD1. The origin of this receptor is a woman aged 60 to 75 with acute myeloid leukemia. Some clones in this sample may be carry-over from other donors' samples. The source was peripheral blood mononuclear cells, collected before stem cell transplant. The CDR3 spells CASSLLGQPYEQYF. CDR3 bases: TGTGCCAGCAGCTTATTGGGACAGCCATACGAGCAGTACTTC.